This TCR beta chain was found in a study of blood T cell repertoires in COVID-19. CDR3 length equals 15 residues. Germline assignment: CDR1 LNHNV and CDR2 YYDKDF (reference sequence). Trimming removed 2 bases from V and 6 bases from J, with 13 bases in between. Sequencing was performed with immunoSEQ multiplex PCR; in TCRdb, only in-frame clones are kept and a portion is missing. This table holds about 160,000 clones, approximately 92% found once. This receptor was identified in a man aged 30 to 45 with COVID-19, enrolled during active disease. Source material: peripheral blood. J is TRBJ2-2 and V is TRBV15, with a possible D match to TRBD1 (6 bases). The CDR3 sequence is CATSRSTGFAGELFF. DNA for the CDR3: TGTGCCACCAGCAGATCTACAGGGTTCGCCGGGGAGCTGTTTTTT.